The 23 T cell receptor beta chains below were found in one sample sequenced in a study of Ad26.COV2.S vaccination and SARS-CoV-2 variants. Treatment defined: about 20 received Ad26.COV2.S at low or high dose, single or two shots; about 5 received placebo; per-sample allocation not given. At day 63 after the first vaccine or placebo injection, samples were drawn. Sequencing was performed with immunoSEQ multiplex PCR; in TCRdb, only in-frame clones are kept and a portion is missing. Of over 400,000 clones in the sample, roughly 90% were seen once. The specimen comprised peripheral blood, sampled in a trial of Ad26.COV2.S vaccine versus placebo. The receptors shown here come from a person aged 18-65 years who received the Ad26.COV2.S COVID-19 vaccine or a placebo.

CDR3 loop: CASSYASLTTTNTGELFF. The DNA for the CDR3 is TGTGCCAGCAGTTACGCCAGTCTAACTACCACGAACACCGGGGAGCTGTTTTTT. The chain joins TRBV6-2 or TRBV6-3 to TRBJ2-2; D is undetermined. Germline values: CDR1 MNHEY, CDR2 SVGEGT. CDR3 size: 18 residues. With 2 bases removed from V and 0 bases from J, the gap between germline ends came to 16 bases.

The rearrangement uses TRBV28 and TRBJ2-3; TRBD2 matches at 10 bases. From germline, CDR1 is MDHEN and CDR2 SYDVKM. The CDR3 contains 16 residues. With V trimmed by 5 bases and J by 0 bases, 5 bases remained unmatched. CDR3 in DNA: TGTGCCAGCAGTCCATCAGCGGGGGGGAGCACAGATACGCAGTATTTT. Its protein product is CASSPSAGGSTDTQYF.

As regards this clone: The sample carries other DNA sequences with the same CDR3. The chain combines TRBV18 with TRBJ1-1; the match to TRBD1 covers 9 bases. J gave up 5 bases and V 5 bases, and 3 bases lay outside the gene matches. Germline values: CDR1 KGHSH, CDR2 LQKENI. The CDR3 runs 13 residues. The CDR3 sequence is CASSSGQGTEAFF. CDR3 bases: TGTGCCAGCTCATCCGGACAGGGGACTGAAGCTTTCTTT.

The chain carries TRBV12-5 and TRBJ1-1, with 9 positions matching TRBD1. Per germline, CDR1 LGHNT and CDR2 FRNRAP. After removal of 8 bases from V and 7 bases from J, the junction contained 8 bases not matched to a gene. The CDR3 extends over 13 amino acids. The CDR3 spells CASRGDRAYEAFF. In DNA form, the CDR3 reads TGTGCTAGTAGGGGGGACAGGGCGTATGAAGCTTTCTTT. The complete variable domain, with remaining parts taken from reference TRBV12-5 and TRBJ1-1, reads DARVTQTPRHKVTEMGQEVTMRCQPILGHNTVFWYRQTMMQGLELLAYFRNRAPLDDSGMPKDRFSAEMPDATLATLKIQPSEPRDSAVYFCASRGDRAYEAFFGQGTRLTVV.

The chain recombines TRBV3-1 (or the pseudogene TRBV3-2) with TRBJ2-1, with D possibly being TRBD1 (6 bases). CDR3 length: 14 amino acids. Germline-derived CDR1 and CDR2 are LGHDT and YNNKEL (reference sequence). The V end was cut by 6 bases, the J end by 8 bases, with 17 bases between. CDR3 residues: CASSGGKFLDEQFF. The CDR3 nucleotides are TGTGCCAGCAGTGGGGGCAAATTTCTGGATGAGCAGTTCTTC.

Regarding this clone: Different DNA sequences within this sample yield the same CDR3. This chain links TRBV2 with TRBJ2-7; D is undetermined. The V end lost 6 bases, the J end lost 1 base, and 7 bases lay between the germline ends. CDR3 length: 12 amino acids. Germline CDR1 and CDR2: SNHLY and FYNNEI. This chain's CDR3 is CASRDSSYEQYF. In DNA form, the CDR3 reads TGTGCCAGCAGGGATTCGTCCTACGAGCAGTACTTC.

The chain joins TRBV30 to TRBJ1-6; 9 nucleotides line up with TRBD1. With V trimmed by 4 bases and J by 9 bases, 7 bases remained unmatched. The CDR3 runs 14 residues. Germline V lookup: CDR1 GTSNPN, CDR2 SVGIG (reference sequence). The CDR3 reads CAWIRDRAVSPLHF. In nucleotides, the CDR3 is TGTGCCTGGATCAGGGACAGGGCCGTTTCACCCCTCCACTTT.

This clone was detected only once. The chain employs TRBV12-3 or TRBV12-4 and TRBJ1-4; 8 bases match TRBD1. The CDR3 is 13 amino acids. The ends lost 7 bases at V and 7 bases at J; junction bases unmatched: 5. CDR3 amino acids: CASKTGGGEKLFF. In nucleotides, the CDR3 is TGTGCCAGCAAAACAGGGGGAGGTGAAAAACTGTTTTTT.

The rearrangement links TRBV11-2 to TRBJ2-1; D gene uncertain. Germline V gene data show CDR1 as SGHAT and CDR2 as FQNNGV. The CDR3 sequence is 13 residues long. Trimming stripped 0 bases from V and 8 bases from J, with 8 bases between. CDR3 DNA sequence: TGTGCCAGCAGCTTAGACCCCACGGATGAGCAGTTCTTC. Protein product: CASSLDPTDEQFF.

V usage is TRBV29-1 and J usage is TRBJ2-7; D remains ambiguous. V was clipped by 4 bases and J by 2 bases, with 9 bases between them. This CDR3 spans 12 amino acids. CDR1 is SQVTM, CDR2 ANQGSEA, per germline. CDR3 protein: CSVGEVPYEQYF. The DNA of the CDR3 is TGCAGCGTTGGAGAGGTCCCCTACGAGCAGTACTTC.

The chain couples TRBV5-6 to TRBJ2-5; 10 bases align to TRBD2. The germline gives CDR1 SGHDT, CDR2 YYEEEE. V gave up 2 bases and J gave up 2 bases; unmatched junction bases: 9. The CDR3 covers 17 residues. In DNA, the CDR3 is TGTGCCAGCAGCTTTGGCCCCCCACTAGCGGGGCAAGAGACCCAGTACTTC. Translating it yields CASSFGPPLAGQETQYF.

In its sample, this clone was seen once. This chain links TRBV5-1 with TRBJ2-3; 13 bases match TRBD2. There are 17 residues in the CDR3. CDR1 and CDR2 from the germline V gene are SGHRS and YFSETQ. V shed 4 bases and J 2 bases; nucleotides not matched to a gene: 7. CDR3 loop: CASSTGLAGPATDTQYF. For the CDR3, the DNA is TGCGCCAGCAGCACGGGACTAGCGGGGCCCGCCACAGATACGCAGTATTTT.

The rearrangement uses TRBV19 and TRBJ2-4; 8 nucleotides match TRBD2. The length of the CDR3 is 18 residues. Germline V gene lookup returns CDR1 LNHDA and CDR2 SQIVND (reference sequence). J gave up 1 base and V 4 bases, and 12 bases lay outside the gene matches. The CDR3, as DNA: TGTGCCAGTAGTACCCGGGGCCCGACTAGCGAGGCCAAAAACATTCAGTACTTC. As protein: CASSTRGPTSEAKNIQYF.

The CDR3: CAISATSGELNTGELFF. The CDR3, as DNA: TGTGCCATCAGTGCGACTAGCGGGGAACTCAACACCGGGGAGCTGTTTTTT. This chain uses TRBV10-3 with TRBJ2-2, with 11 bases matching TRBD2. Germline assignment: CDR1 ENHRY and CDR2 SYGVKD. The CDR3 is 17 residues long. Trimming took 4 bases from V and 2 from J; bases not matched to a gene: 6.

The chain combines TRBV21-1 with TRBJ1-2. TRBV21-1 is a documented pseudogene. This CDR3 has 11 residues. CDR3 sequence: CASSKGRGYTF. In DNA form, the CDR3 reads TGTGCCAGCAGCAAGGGGAGGGGCTACACCTTC.

In nucleotides, the CDR3 is TGTGCCAGCAGTCGGTCCCAGGGGATTAATGAAAAACTGTTTTTT. Protein sequence: CASSRSQGINEKLFF. The V gene is TRBV27, the J gene TRBJ1-4, with D possibly being TRBD1 (6 bases). The CDR3 is made up of 15 amino acids. Germline V gene data show CDR1 as MNHEY and CDR2 as SMNVEV (reference sequence). The V and J ends lost 5 bases and 4 bases respectively, with 14 bases between them.

V is TRBV18 and J is TRBJ2-7, with TRBD1 as a possible D gene (5 bases). Trimming stripped 3 bases from V and 5 bases from J, with 8 bases between. The CDR3 is 12 residues long. CDR1 is KGHSH and CDR2 is LQKENI in the germline V gene. The CDR3 DNA reads TGTGCCAGCTCACCGGGGCAAAACGAGCAGTACTTC. Translation gives CASSPGQNEQYF.

The rearrangement joins TRBV5-1 to TRBJ2-1; a weak D match, TRBD1 (6 bases). CDR1 is SGHRS and CDR2 is YFSETQ in the germline V gene. V lost 5 bases to trimming and J lost 8 bases, with 14 bases between them. The CDR3 extends over 13 amino acids. The CDR3 is CASRAAPGDEQFF. The CDR3 DNA sequence: TGCGCCAGCAGGGCTGCCCCAGGGGATGAGCAGTTCTTC.

The gene calls are TRBV7-9 and TRBJ1-5; tentatively, D is TRBD1 (6 bases). V was clipped by 5 bases and J by 2 bases, with 13 bases between them. This CDR3 contains 15 residues. Germline V gene sequence: CDR1 SEHNR, CDR2 FQNEAQ (reference sequence). CDR3 DNA sequence: TGTGCCAGCAGCCCGGAGGGGGTCGGCAATCAGCCCCAGCATTTT. Translating gives CASSPEGVGNQPQHF.

V and J are TRBV10-2 and TRBJ1-1; D is perhaps TRBD1 (5 bases). This CDR3 spans 14 amino acids. The V end lost 5 bases, the J end lost 4 bases, and 14 bases lay between the germline ends. Germline CDR1 and CDR2: WSHSY and SAAADI. This CDR3 is CASSPALGGTEAFF. CDR3 coding DNA: TGCGCCAGCAGTCCGGCCTTGGGGGGCACTGAAGCTTTCTTT.

With respect to this clone: Other DNA sequences in the same sample also yield this CDR3. The chain couples TRBV6-6 to TRBJ1-5; weak D call: TRBD1 (5 bases). Trimming cost V 2 bases and J 4 bases, with 9 bases left between them. The CDR3 spans 14 residues. Germline assignment: CDR1 MNHNY and CDR2 SVGAGI (reference sequence). The DNA for the CDR3 is TGTGCCAGCAGTTACGGCAGGGTGAATCAGCCCCAGCATTTT. Residues: CASSYGRVNQPQHF.

The CDR3 nucleotides read TGCGCCAGCAGCCCCCGGGTCTTTTCCACTGAAGCTTTCTTT. Its protein product is CASSPRVFSTEAFF. The chain joins TRBV4-1 to TRBJ1-1, with D uncertain. Germline CDR1 MGHRA, CDR2 YSYEKL. Between the trimmed V and J ends, which lost 4 bases and 4 bases, there was a span of 13 bases. The CDR3 extends over 14 amino acids.

The chain is built from TRBV4-1 and TRBJ1-4, with D possibly TRBD1 on 5 matching bases. The CDR3 is made up of 12 amino acids. The germline V gene encodes CDR1 MGHRA and CDR2 YSYEKL. V dropped 0 bases and J dropped 12 bases, with 8 bases sitting between them. DNA of the CDR3: TGCGCCAGCAGCCAAGATAGCAGGGAACTGTTTTTT. Its translation is CASSQDSRELFF.